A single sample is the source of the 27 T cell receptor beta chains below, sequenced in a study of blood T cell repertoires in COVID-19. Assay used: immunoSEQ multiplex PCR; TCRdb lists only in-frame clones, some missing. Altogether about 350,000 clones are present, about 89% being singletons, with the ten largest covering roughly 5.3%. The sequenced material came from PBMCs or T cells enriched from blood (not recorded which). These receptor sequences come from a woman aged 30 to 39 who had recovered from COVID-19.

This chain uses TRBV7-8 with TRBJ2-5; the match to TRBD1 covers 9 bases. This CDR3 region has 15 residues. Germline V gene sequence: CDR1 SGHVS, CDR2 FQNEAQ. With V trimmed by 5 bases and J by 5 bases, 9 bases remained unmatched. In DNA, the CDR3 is TGTGCCAGCAGCAAGAACAGGGGGCGCGTGGAGACCCAGTACTTC. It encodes CASSKNRGRVETQYF.

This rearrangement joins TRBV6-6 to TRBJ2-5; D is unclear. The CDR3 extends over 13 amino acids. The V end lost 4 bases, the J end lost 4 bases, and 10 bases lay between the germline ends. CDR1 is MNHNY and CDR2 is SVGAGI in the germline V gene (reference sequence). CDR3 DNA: TGTGCCAGCAGTTCGGCTAGAGGAGAGACCCAGTACTTC. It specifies CASSSARGETQYF.

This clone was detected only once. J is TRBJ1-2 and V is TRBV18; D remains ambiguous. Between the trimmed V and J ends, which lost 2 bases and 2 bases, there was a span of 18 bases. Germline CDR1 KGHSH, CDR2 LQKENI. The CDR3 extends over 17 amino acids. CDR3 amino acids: CASSPVSGSGMNYGYTF. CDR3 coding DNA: TGTGCCAGCTCACCAGTTTCGGGCTCGGGGATGAACTATGGCTACACCTTC.

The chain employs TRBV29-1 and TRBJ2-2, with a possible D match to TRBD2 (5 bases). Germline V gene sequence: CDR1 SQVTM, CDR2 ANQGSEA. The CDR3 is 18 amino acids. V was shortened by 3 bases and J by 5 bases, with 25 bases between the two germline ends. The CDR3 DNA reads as TGCAGCGTTGAGATTGGTGGAGGAGAAAGGGCTTGGACCGGGGAGCTGTTTTTT. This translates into CSVEIGGGERAWTGELFF.

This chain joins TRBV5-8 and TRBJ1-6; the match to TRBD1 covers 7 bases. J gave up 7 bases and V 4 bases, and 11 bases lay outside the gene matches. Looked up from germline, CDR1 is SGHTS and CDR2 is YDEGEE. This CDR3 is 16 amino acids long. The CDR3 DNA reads TGTGCCAGCAGCGAACGGACAGGAGTAAAAAATTCACCCCTCCACTTT. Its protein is CASSERTGVKNSPLHF.

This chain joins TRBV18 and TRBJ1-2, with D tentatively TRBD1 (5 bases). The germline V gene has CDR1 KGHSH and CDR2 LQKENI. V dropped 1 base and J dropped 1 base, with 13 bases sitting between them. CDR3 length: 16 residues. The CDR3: CASSPQADTINYGYTF. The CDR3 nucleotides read TGTGCCAGCTCACCACAGGCGGACACAATTAACTATGGCTACACCTTC.

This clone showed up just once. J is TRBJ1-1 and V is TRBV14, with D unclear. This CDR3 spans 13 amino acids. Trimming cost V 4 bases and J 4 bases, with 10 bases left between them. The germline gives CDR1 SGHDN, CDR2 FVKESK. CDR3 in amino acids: CASSLGRATEAFF. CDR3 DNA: TGTGCCAGCAGCCTAGGGAGGGCCACTGAAGCTTTCTTT.

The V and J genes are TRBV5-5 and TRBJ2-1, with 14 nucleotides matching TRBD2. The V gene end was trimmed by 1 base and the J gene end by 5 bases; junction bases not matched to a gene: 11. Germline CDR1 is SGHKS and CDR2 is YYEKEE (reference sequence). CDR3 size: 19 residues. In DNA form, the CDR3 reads TGTGCCAGCAGCTTGCCGGGACTAGCGGGGGTTTTAGCTCACAATGAGCAGTTCTTC. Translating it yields CASSLPGLAGVLAHNEQFF.

Here the CDR3 DNA reads TGTGCCAGCAGCCTGCGGACTGGAAACTATGGCTACACCTTC. Its translation is CASSLRTGNYGYTF. The J gene is TRBJ1-2, the V gene TRBV5-4; D is unclear. The CDR3 has 14 residues. CDR1 is SGHNT, CDR2 YYREEE, per germline (reference sequence). V was clipped by 4 bases and J by 2 bases, with 12 bases between them.

The CDR3 sequence is CASSSTGSGGYTF. CDR3 nucleotide sequence: TGTGCCAGCAGTTCTACAGGGTCTGGTGGCTACACCTTC. The rearrangement joins TRBV12-3 or TRBV12-4 to TRBJ1-2, with D perhaps TRBD1 (6 bases). This CDR3 has 13 residues. V lost 4 bases and J 7 bases, leaving 13 bases between the germline ends.

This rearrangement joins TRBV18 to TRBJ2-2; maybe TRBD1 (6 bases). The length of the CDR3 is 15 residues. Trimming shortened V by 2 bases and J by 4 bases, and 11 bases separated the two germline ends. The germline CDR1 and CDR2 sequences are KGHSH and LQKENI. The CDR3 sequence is CASSPMDSFTGELFF. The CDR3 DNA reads TGTGCCAGCTCACCAATGGACAGTTTCACCGGGGAGCTGTTTTTT.

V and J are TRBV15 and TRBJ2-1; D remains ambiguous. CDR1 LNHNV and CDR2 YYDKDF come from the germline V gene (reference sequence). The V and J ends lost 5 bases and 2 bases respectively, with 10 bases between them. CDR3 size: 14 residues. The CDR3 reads CATSGPATYNEQFF. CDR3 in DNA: TGTGCCACCAGCGGGCCCGCCACCTACAATGAGCAGTTCTTC.

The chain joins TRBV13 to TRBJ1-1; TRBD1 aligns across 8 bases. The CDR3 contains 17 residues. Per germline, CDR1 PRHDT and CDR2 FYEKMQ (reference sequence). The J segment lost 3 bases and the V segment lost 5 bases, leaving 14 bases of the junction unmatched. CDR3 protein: CASSPYSLDRAYTEAFF. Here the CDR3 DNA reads TGTGCCAGCAGCCCGTACTCTCTGGACAGGGCTTACACTGAAGCTTTCTTT.

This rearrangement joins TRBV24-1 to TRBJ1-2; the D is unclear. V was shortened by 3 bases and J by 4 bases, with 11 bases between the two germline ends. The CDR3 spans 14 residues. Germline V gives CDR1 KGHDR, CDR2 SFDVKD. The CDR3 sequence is CATSDNEAPYGYTF. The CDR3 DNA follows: TGTGCCACCAGTGATAACGAGGCCCCCTATGGCTACACCTTC.

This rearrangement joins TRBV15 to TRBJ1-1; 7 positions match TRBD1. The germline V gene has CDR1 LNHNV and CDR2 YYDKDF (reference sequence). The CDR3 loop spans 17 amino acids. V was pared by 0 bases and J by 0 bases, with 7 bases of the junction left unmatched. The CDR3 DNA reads TGTGCCACCAGCAGAGATCGAAGCGACAGGGTGAACACTGAAGCTTTCTTT. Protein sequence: CATSRDRSDRVNTEAFF.

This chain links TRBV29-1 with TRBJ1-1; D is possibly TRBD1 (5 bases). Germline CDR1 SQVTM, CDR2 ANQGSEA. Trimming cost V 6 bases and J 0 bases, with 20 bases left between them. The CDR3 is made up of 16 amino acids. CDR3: CSVAGLSTGMNTEAFF. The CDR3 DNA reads TGCAGCGTGGCGGGGCTATCCACGGGAATGAACACTGAAGCTTTCTTT.

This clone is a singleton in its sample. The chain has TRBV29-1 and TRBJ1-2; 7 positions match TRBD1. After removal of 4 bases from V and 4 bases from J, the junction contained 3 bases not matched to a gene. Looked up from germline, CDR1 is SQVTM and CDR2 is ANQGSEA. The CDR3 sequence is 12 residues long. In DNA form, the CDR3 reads TGCAGCGTTGGACAGGGAGGCTATGGCTACACCTTC. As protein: CSVGQGGYGYTF.

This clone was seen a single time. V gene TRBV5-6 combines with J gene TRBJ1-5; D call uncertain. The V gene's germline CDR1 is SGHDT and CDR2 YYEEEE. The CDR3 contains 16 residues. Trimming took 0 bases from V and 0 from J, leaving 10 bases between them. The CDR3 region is CASSLGTLPSNQPQHF. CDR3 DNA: TGTGCCAGCAGCTTGGGAACACTACCTAGCAATCAGCCCCAGCATTTT.

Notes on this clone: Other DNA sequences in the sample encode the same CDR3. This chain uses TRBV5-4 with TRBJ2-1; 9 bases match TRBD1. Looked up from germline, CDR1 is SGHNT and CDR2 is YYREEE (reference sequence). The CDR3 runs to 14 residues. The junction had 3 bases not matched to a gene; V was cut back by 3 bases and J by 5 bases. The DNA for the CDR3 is TGTGCCAGCAGCTCTCGGACAGGGGACAATGAGCAGTTCTTC. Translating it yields CASSSRTGDNEQFF.

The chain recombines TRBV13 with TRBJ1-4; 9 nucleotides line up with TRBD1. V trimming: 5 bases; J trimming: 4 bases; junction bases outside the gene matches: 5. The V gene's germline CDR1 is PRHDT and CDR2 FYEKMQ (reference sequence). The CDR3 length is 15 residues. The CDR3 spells CASSIGQGNNEKLFF. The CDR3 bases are TGTGCCAGCAGCATCGGACAGGGGAATAATGAAAAACTGTTTTTT.

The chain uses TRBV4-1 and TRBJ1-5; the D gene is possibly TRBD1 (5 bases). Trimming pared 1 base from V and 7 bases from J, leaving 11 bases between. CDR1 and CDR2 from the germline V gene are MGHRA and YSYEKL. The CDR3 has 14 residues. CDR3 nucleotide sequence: TGCGCCAGCAGCCAAGCCGGGGGGACCCAGCCCCAGCATTTT. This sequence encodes CASSQAGGTQPQHF.

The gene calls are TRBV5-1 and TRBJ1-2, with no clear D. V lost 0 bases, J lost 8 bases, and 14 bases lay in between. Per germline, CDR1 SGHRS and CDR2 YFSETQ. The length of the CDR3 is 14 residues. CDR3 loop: CASSLASDSGGYTF. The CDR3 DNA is TGCGCCAGCAGCTTGGCGTCGGACTCGGGGGGCTACACCTTC.

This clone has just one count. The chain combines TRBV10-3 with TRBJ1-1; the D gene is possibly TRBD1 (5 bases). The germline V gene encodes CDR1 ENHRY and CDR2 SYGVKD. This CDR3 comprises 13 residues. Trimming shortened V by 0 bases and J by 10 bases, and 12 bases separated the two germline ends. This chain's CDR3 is CAISESGQIGAFF. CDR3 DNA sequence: TGTGCCATCAGTGAGTCGGGGCAGATCGGAGCTTTCTTT.

The CDR3 DNA reads TGTGCCAGCTCACCCTCTCGGCAGGAGGGCAATGAGCAGTTCTTC. Its translation: CASSPSRQEGNEQFF. The V gene is TRBV18, the J gene TRBJ2-1; tentatively, D is TRBD2 (6 bases). The V gene lost 3 bases and the J gene lost 6 bases, with 15 bases spanning the gap. Germline CDR1 and CDR2: KGHSH and LQKENI. This CDR3 has 15 amino acids.

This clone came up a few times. The CDR3 loop is CASSITEVNTEAFF. The CDR3 DNA reads as TGTGCCAGTAGTATTACCGAGGTTAACACTGAAGCTTTCTTT. The V call is TRBV19, the J call TRBJ1-1, with D unclear. The ends were cut back, 3 bases at V and 2 bases at J, with 10 bases in the middle. This CDR3 is built from 14 residues. Germline V lookup: CDR1 LNHDA, CDR2 SQIVND (reference sequence).

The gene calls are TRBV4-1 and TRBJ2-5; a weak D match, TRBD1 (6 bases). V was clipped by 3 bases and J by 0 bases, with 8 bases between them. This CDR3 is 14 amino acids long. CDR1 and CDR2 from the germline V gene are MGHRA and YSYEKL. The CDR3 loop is CASSHRTDQETQYF. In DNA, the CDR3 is TGCGCCAGCAGCCACCGGACAGACCAAGAGACCCAGTACTTC.

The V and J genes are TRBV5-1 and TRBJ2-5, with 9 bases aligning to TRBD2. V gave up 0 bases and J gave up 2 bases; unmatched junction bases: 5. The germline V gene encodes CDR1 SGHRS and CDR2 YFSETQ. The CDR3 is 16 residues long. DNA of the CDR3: TGCGCCAGCAGCTTGGCGGGTAGCGGGGGACAAGAGACCCAGTACTTC. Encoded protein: CASSLAGSGGQETQYF.